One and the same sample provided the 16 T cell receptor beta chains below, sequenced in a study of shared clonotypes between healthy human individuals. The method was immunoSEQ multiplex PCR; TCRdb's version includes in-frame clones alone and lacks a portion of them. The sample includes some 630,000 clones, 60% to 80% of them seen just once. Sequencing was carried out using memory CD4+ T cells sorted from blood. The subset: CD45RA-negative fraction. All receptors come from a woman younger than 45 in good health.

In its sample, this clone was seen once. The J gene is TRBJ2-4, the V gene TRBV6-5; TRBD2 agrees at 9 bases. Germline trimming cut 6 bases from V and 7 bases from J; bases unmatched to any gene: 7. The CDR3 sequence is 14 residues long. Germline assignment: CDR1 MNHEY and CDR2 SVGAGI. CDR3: CASSSAGGTNIQYF. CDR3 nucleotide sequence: TGTGCCAGCAGCTCAGCGGGAGGAACCAACATTCAGTACTTC.

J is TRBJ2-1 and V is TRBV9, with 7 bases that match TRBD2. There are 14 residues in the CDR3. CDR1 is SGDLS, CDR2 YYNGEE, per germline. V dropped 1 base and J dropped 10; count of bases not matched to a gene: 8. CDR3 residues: CASSVSGIGREQFF. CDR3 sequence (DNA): TGTGCCAGCAGCGTAAGCGGGATAGGTCGAGAGCAGTTCTTC. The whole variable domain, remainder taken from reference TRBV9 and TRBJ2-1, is DSGVTQTPKHLITATGQRVTLRCSPRSGDLSVYWYQQSLDQGLQFLIQYYNGEERAKGNILERFSAQQFPDLHSELNLSSLELGDSALYFCASSVSGIGREQFFGPGTRLTVL.

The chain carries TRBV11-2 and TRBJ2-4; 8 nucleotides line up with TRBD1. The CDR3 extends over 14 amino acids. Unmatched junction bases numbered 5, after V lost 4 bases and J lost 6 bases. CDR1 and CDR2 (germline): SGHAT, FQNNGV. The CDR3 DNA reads TGTGCCAGCAGCTCCCAGGGGGCTGGAAACATTCAGTACTTC. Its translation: CASSSQGAGNIQYF.

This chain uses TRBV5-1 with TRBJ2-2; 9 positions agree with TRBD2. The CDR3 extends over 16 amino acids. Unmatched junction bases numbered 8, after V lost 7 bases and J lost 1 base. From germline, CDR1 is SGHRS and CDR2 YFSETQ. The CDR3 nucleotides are TGCGCCAGCTATTCCGGGACTAGCCTGAACACCGGGGAGCTGTTTTTT. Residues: CASYSGTSLNTGELFF.

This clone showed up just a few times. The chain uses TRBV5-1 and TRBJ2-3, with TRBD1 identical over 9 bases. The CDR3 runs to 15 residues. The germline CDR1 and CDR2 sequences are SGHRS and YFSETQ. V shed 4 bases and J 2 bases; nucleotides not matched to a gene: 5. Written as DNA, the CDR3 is TGCGCCAGCAGCCGAGACAGGGGGTACACAGATACGCAGTATTTT. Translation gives CASSRDRGYTDTQYF. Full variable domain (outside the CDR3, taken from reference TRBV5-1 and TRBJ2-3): KAGVTQTPRYLIKTRGQQVTLSCSPISGHRSVSWYQQTPGQGLQFLFEYFSETQRNKGNFPGRFSGRQFSNSRSEMNVSTLELGDSALYLCASSRDRGYTDTQYFGPGTRLTVL.

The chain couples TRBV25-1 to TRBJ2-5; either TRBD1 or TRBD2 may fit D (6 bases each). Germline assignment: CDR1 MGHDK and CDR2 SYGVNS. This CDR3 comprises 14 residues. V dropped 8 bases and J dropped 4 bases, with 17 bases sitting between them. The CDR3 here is CASRKGGVPETQYF. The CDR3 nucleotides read TGTGCCAGCCGAAAGGGGGGCGTCCCAGAGACCCAGTACTTC.

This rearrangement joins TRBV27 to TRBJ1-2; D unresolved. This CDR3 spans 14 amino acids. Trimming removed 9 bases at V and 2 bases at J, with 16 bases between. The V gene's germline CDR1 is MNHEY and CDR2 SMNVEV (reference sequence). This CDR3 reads CASSRVGVNYGYTF. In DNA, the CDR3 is TGTGCCAGTTCCCGAGTCGGGGTGAACTATGGCTACACCTTC.

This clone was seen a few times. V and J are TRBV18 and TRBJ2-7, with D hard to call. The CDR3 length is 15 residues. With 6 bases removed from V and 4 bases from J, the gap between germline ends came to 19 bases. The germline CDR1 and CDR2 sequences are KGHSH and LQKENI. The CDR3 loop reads CASSPRQANSYEQYF. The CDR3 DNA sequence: TGTGCCAGCTCCCCCCGCCAGGCCAACTCTTACGAGCAGTACTTC.

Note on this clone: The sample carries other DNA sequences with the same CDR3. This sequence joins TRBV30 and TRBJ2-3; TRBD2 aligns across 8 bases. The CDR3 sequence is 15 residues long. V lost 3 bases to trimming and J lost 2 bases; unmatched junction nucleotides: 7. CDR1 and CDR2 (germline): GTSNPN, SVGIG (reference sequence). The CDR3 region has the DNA TGTGCCTGGAGCGGGACTAGTGGTTACACAGATACGCAGTATTTT. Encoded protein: CAWSGTSGYTDTQYF.

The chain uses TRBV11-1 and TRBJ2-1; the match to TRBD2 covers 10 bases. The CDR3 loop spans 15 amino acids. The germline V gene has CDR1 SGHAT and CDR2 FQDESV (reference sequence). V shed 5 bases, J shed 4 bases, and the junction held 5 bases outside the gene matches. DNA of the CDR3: TGTGCCAGCAGCGTTAGCGGGAGGACTTACAATGAGCAGTTCTTC. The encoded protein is CASSVSGRTYNEQFF.

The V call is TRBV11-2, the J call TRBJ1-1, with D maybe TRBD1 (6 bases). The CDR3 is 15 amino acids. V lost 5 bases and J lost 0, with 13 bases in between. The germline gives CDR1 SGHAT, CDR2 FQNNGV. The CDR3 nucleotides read TGTGCCAGCAGCCCCCTTAGGGGGATGAACACTGAAGCTTTCTTT. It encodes CASSPLRGMNTEAFF.

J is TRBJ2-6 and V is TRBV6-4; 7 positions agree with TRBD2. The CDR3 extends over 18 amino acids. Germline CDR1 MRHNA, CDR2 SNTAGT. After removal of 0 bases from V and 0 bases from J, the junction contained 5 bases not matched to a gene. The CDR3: CASSDSLAGPSGANVLTF. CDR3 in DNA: TGTGCCAGCAGTGACTCATTAGCGGGTCCCTCTGGGGCCAACGTCCTGACTTTC.

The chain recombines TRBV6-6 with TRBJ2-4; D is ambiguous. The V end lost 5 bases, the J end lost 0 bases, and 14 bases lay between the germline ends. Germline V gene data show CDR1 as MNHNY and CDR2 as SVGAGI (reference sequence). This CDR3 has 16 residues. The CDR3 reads CASSAVASLAKNIQYF. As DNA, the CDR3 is TGTGCCAGCAGTGCAGTGGCCAGTCTAGCCAAAAACATTCAGTACTTC.

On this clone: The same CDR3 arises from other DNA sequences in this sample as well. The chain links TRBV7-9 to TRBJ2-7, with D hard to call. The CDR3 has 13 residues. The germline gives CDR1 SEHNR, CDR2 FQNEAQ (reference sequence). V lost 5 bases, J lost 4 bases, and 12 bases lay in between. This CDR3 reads CASSLPGPYEQYF. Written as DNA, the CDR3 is TGTGCCAGCAGCCTCCCTGGGCCTTACGAGCAGTACTTC.

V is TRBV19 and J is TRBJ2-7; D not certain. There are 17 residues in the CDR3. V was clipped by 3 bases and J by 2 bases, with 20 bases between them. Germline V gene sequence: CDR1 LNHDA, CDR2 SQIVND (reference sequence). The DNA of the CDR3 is TGTGCCAGTAGTATCCGCCTTACTAATTTTATCCCCTACGAGCAGTACTTC. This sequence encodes CASSIRLTNFIPYEQYF. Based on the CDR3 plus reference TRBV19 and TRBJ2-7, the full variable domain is DGGITQSPKYLFRKEGQNVTLSCEQNLNHDAMYWYRQDPGQGLRLIYYSQIVNDFQKGDIAEGYSVSREKKESFPLTVTSAQKNPTAFYLCASSIRLTNFIPYEQYFGPGTRLTVT.

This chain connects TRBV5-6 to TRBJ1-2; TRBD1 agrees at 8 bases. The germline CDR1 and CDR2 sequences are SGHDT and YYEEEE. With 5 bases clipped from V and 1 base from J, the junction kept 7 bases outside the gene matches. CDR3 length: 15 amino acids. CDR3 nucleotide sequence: TGTGCCAGCAGACACGACAGGGGAAATAACTATGGCTACACCTTC. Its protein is CASRHDRGNNYGYTF.